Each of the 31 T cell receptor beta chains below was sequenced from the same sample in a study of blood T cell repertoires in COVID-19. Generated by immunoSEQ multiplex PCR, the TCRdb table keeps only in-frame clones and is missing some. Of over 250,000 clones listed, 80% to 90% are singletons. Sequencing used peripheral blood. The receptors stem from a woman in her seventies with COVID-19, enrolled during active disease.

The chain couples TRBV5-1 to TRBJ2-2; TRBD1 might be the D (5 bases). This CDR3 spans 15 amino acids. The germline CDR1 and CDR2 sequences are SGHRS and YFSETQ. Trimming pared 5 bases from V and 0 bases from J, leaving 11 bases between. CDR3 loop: CASRRSRANTGELFF. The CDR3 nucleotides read TGCGCCAGCAGAAGGTCCAGGGCGAACACCGGGGAGCTGTTTTTT.

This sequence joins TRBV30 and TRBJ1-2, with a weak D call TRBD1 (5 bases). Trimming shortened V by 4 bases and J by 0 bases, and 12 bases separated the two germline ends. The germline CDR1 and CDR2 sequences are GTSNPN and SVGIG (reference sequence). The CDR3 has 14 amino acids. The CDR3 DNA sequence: TGTGCCTGGACCTGGGGGGGAGCTAACTATGGCTACACCTTC. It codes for CAWTWGGANYGYTF.

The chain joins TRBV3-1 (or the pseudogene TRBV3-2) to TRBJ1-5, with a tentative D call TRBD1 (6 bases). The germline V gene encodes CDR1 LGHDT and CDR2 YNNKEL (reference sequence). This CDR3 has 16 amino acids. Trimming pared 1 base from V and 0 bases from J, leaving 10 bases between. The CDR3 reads CASSQGGTISNQPQHF. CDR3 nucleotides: TGTGCCAGCAGCCAAGGAGGGACAATTAGCAATCAGCCCCAGCATTTT.

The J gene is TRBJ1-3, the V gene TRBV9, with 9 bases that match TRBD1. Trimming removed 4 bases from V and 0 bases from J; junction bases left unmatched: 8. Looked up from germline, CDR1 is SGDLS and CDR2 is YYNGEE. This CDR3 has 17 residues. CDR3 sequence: CASSRGQGLFSGNTIYF. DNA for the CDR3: TGTGCCAGCAGCCGGGGACAGGGCCTCTTCTCTGGAAACACCATATATTTT.

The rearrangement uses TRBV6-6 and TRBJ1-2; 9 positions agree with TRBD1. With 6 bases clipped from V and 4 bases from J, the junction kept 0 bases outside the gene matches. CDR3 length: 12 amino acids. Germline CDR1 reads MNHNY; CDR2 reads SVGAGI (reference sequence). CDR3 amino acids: CASRTGGYGYTF. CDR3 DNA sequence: TGTGCCAGCAGGACAGGGGGCTATGGCTACACCTTC.

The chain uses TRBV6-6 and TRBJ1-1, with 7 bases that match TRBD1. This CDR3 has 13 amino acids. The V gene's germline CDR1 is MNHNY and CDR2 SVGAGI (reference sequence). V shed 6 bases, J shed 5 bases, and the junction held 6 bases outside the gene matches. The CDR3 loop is CASSPRDRTEAFF. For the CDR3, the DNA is TGTGCCAGCAGCCCCCGGGACAGAACTGAAGCTTTCTTT.

The CDR3 loop is CASSPRQAGEAFF. The CDR3 region has the DNA TGTGCCAGCAGCCCAAGACAGGCCGGTGAAGCTTTCTTT. The genes are TRBV9 and TRBJ1-1; possible D gene TRBD1, 6 bases. Germline V gene lookup returns CDR1 SGDLS and CDR2 YYNGEE. The CDR3 covers 13 residues. V lost 4 bases, J lost 7 bases, and 14 bases lay in between. Drawing the rest from reference TRBV9 and TRBJ1-1, the complete variable domain is DSGVTQTPKHLITATGQRVTLRCSPRSGDLSVYWYQQSLDQGLQFLIQYYNGEERAKGNILERFSAQQFPDLHSELNLSSLELGDSALYFCASSPRQAGEAFFGQGTRLTVV.

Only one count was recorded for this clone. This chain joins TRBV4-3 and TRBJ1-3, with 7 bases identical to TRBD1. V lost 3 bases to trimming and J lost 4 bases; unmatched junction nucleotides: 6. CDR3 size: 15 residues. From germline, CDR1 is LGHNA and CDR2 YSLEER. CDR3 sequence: CASSHLTGNGNTIYF. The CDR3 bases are TGCGCCAGCAGCCACCTGACAGGGAACGGAAACACCATATATTTT.

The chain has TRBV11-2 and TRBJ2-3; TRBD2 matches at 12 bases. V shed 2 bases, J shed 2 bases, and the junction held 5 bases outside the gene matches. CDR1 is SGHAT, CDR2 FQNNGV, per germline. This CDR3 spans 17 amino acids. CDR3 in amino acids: CASSLMTSGGPTDTQYF. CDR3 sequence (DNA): TGTGCCAGCAGCTTAATGACTAGCGGGGGTCCCACAGATACGCAGTATTTT.

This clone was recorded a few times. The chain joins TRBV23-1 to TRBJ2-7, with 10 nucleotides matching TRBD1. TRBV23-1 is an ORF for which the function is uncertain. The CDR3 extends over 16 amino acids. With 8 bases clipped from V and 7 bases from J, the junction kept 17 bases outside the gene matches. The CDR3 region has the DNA TGCGCCAGCCCGTCGGATAAAGGGACAGGGGAGGAAGAGCAGTACTTC. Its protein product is CASPSDKGTGEEEQYF.

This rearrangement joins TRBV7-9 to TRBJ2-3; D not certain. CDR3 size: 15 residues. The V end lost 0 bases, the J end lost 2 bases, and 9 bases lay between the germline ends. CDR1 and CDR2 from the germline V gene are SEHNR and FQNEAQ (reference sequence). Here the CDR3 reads CASSLAWAVTDTQYF. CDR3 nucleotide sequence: TGTGCCAGCAGCTTAGCGTGGGCAGTCACAGATACGCAGTATTTT. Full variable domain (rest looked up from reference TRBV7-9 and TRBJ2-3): DTGVSQNPRHKITKRGQNVTFRCDPISEHNRLYWYRQTLGQGPEFLTYFQNEAQLEKSRLLSDRFSAERPKGSFSTLEIQRTEQGDSAMYLCASSLAWAVTDTQYFGPGTRLTVL.

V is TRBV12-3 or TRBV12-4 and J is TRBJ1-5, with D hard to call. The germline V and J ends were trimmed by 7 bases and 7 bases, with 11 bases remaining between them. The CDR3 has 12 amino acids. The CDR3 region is CASTGEGQPQHF. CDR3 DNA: TGTGCCAGCACGGGAGAAGGACAGCCCCAGCATTTT.

The chain's CDR3 is CASSQDPRLLMGEKLFF. For the CDR3, the DNA is TGTGCCAGCAGCCAAGATCCCAGGCTCTTGATGGGTGAAAAACTGTTTTTT. The genes are TRBV3-1 (or the pseudogene TRBV3-2) and TRBJ1-4; D unresolved. The germline V gene encodes CDR1 LGHDT and CDR2 YNNKEL (reference sequence). Trimming shortened V by 0 bases and J by 7 bases, and 18 bases separated the two germline ends. This CDR3 has 17 amino acids.

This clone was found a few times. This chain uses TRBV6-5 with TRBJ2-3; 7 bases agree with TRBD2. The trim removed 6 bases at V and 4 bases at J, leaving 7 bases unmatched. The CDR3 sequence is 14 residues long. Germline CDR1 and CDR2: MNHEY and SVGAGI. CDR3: CASRLGRGADTQYF. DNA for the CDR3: TGTGCCAGCAGATTGGGACGGGGGGCAGATACGCAGTATTTT.

The DNA for the CDR3 is TGTGCCAGCAGGCTGACTAGCGGGGCCTACGAGCAGTACTTC. Residues: CASRLTSGAYEQYF. The rearrangement joins TRBV6-1 to TRBJ2-7, with 11 bases matching TRBD2. Looked up from germline, CDR1 is MNHNS and CDR2 is SASEGT. CDR3 length: 14 residues. Losses at the gene ends were 6 bases for V and 2 bases for J; bases not matched to a gene: 3.

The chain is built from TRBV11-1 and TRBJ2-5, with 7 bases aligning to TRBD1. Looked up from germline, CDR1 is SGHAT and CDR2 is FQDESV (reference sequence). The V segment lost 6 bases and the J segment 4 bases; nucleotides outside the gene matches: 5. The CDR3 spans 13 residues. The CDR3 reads CASSPHRGETQYF. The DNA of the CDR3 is TGTGCCAGCAGTCCCCACAGGGGAGAGACCCAGTACTTC.

CDR3 nucleotide sequence: TGTGCCAGCTCCTCAGGACAGGTCACCTACGAGCAGTACTTC. Its translation is CASSSGQVTYEQYF. V and J are TRBV7-2 and TRBJ2-7, with 7 positions matching TRBD1. Germline values: CDR1 SGHTA, CDR2 FQGNSA. The junction had 9 bases not matched to a gene; V was cut back by 8 bases and J by 2 bases. This CDR3 is 14 amino acids long.

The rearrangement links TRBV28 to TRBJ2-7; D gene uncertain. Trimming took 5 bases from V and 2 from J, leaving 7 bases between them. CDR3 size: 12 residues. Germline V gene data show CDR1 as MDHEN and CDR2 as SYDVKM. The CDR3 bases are TGTGCCAGCAGTCCCGGTCCCTACGAGCAGTACTTC. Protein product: CASSPGPYEQYF.

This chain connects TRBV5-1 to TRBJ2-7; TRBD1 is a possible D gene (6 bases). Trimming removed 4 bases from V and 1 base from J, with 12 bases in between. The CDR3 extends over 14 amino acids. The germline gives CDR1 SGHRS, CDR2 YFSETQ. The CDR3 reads CASSADRRSYEQYF. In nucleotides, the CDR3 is TGCGCCAGCAGCGCTGACAGGAGGTCCTACGAGCAGTACTTC. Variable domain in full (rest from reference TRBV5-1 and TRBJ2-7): KAGVTQTPRYLIKTRGQQVTLSCSPISGHRSVSWYQQTPGQGLQFLFEYFSETQRNKGNFPGRFSGRQFSNSRSEMNVSTLELGDSALYLCASSADRRSYEQYFGPGTRLTVT.

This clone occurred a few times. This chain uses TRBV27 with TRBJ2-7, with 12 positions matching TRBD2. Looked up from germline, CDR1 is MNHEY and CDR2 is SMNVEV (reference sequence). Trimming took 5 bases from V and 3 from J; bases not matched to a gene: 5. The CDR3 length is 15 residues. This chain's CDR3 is CASSATSGGYYEQYF. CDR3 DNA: TGTGCCAGCAGTGCGACTAGCGGGGGATACTACGAGCAGTACTTC.

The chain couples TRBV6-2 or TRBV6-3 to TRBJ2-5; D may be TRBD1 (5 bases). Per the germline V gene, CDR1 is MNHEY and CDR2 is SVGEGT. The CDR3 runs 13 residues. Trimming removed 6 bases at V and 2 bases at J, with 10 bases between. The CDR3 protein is CASSSDSQETQYF. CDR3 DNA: TGTGCCAGCAGCTCAGACAGTCAAGAGACCCAGTACTTC.

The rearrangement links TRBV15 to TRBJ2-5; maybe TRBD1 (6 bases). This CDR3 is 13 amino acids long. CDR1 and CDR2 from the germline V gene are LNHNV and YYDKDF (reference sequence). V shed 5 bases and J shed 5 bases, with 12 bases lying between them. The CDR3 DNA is TGTGCCACCAGCCTACAGGGTCGGGAGACCCAGTACTTC. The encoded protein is CATSLQGRETQYF.

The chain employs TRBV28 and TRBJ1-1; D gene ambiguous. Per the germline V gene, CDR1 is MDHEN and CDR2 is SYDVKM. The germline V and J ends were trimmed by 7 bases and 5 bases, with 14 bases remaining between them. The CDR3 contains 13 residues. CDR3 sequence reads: CASTVLGRTEAFF. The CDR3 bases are TGTGCCAGCACAGTGTTGGGGAGGACTGAAGCTTTCTTT. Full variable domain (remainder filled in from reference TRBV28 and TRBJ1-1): DVKVTQSSRYLVKRTGEKVFLECVQDMDHENMFWYRQDPGLGLRLIYFSYDVKMKEKGDIPEGYSVSREKKERFSLILESASTNQTSMYLCASTVLGRTEAFFGQGTRLTVV.

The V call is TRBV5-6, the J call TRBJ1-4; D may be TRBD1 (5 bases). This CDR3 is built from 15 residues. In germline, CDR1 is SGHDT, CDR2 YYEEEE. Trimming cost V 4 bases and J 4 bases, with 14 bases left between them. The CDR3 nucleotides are TGTGCCAGCAGCCGGGGGACGGTGCTTAATGAAAAACTGTTTTTT. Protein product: CASSRGTVLNEKLFF. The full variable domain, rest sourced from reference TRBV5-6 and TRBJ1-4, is DAGVTQSPTHLIKTRGQQVTLRCSPKSGHDTVSWYQQALGQGPQFIFQYYEEEERQRGNFPDRFSGHQFPNYSSELNVNALLLGDSALYLCASSRGTVLNEKLFFGSGTQLSVL.

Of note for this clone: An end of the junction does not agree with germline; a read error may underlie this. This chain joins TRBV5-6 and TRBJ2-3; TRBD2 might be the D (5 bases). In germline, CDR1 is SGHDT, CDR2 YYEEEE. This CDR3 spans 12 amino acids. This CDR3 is CASSLLRLSRHF. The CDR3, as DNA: TGTGCCAGCAGCCTGTTGCGACTATCTAGACATTTT.

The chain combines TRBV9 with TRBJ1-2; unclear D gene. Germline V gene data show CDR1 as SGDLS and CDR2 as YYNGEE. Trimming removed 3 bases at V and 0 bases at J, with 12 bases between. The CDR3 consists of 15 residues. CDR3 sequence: CASSEAGDPNYGYTF. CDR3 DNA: TGTGCCAGCAGCGAGGCGGGAGACCCTAACTATGGCTACACCTTC.

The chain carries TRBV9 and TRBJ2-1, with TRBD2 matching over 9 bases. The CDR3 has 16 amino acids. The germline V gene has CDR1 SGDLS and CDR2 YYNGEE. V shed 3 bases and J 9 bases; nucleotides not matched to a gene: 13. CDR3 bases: TGTGCCAGCAGCGGCGGAGCGGGGGGAGCAGATCGTGAGCAGTTCTTC. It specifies CASSGGAGGADREQFF.

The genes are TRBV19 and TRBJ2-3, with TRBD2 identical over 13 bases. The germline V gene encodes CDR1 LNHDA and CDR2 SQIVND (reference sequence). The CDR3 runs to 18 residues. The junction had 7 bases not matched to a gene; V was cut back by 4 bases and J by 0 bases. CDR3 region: CASSRTSGGLSSTDTQYF. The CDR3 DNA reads TGTGCCAGTAGTAGGACTAGCGGGGGACTCTCTAGCACAGATACGCAGTATTTT.

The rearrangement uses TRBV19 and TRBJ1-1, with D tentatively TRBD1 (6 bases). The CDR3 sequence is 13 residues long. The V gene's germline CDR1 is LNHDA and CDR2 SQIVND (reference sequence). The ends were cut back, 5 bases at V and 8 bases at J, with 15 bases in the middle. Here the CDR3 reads CASSRDTGIEAFF. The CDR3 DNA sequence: TGTGCCAGTAGTCGGGACACGGGGATAGAAGCTTTCTTT.

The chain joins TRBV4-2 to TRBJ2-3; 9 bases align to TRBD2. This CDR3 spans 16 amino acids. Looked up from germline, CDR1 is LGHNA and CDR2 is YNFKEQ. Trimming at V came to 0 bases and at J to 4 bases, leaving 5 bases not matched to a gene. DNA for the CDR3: TGTGCCAGCAGCCAAGACGGGGCGGGGGGGCCAGATACGCAGTATTTT. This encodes CASSQDGAGGPDTQYF.

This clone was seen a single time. The CDR3 nucleotides read TGCGCCAGCAGCTTGTGGGCTAGCGGGGGCAACGAGCAGTACTTC. Translated, it gives CASSLWASGGNEQYF. This sequence joins TRBV5-1 and TRBJ2-7; 10 bases align to TRBD2. CDR3 length: 15 amino acids. V shed 1 base and J 5 bases; nucleotides not matched to a gene: 6. CDR1 and CDR2 (germline): SGHRS, YFSETQ. Filled out from reference TRBV5-1 and TRBJ2-7, the complete variable domain reads KAGVTQTPRYLIKTRGQQVTLSCSPISGHRSVSWYQQTPGQGLQFLFEYFSETQRNKGNFPGRFSGRQFSNSRSEMNVSTLELGDSALYLCASSLWASGGNEQYFGPGTRLTVT.